The present entry profiles one T cell receptor beta chain with its context. The target antigen is unknown. The sample belongs to a study of T-cell memory formation after mild COVID-19. For the study at large: Among the donors, TCR clusters were largely specific to each donor.

Germline V gene data show CDR1 as SEHNR and CDR2 as FQNEAQ (reference sequence). The CDR3 has 14 residues. The V gene lost 7 bases and the J gene lost 0 bases, with 10 bases spanning the gap. One entry per CDR3 protein results from TCRdb running MiXCR on the 5' RACE reads. The sample includes 100,000 to 140,000 distinct CDR3 sequences, 14% of them seen just once. Study-level points and caveats: Day 37-peaking second-wave clones had unconfirmed SARS-CoV-2 specificity.

V is TRBV7-9 and J is TRBJ2-1; D is unresolved. The sequencing input was PBMCs or a T cell subset sorted from them (not recorded which). The clonotype originates from a man aged 18 to 29 who had mild COVID-19 (a few samples of this study predate the infection). Cell type and time point are not known. CDR3 in amino acids: CASNDLSSYNEQFF. CDR3 DNA sequence: TGTGCCAGCAATGATTTGAGCTCCTACAATGAGCAGTTCTTC. The whole variable domain, filled in from reference TRBV7-9 and TRBJ2-1, reads DTGVSQNPRHKITKRGQNVTFRCDPISEHNRLYWYRQTLGQGPEFLTYFQNEAQLEKSRLLSDRFSAERPKGSFSTLEIQRTEQGDSAMYLCASNDLSSYNEQFFGPGTRLTVL.